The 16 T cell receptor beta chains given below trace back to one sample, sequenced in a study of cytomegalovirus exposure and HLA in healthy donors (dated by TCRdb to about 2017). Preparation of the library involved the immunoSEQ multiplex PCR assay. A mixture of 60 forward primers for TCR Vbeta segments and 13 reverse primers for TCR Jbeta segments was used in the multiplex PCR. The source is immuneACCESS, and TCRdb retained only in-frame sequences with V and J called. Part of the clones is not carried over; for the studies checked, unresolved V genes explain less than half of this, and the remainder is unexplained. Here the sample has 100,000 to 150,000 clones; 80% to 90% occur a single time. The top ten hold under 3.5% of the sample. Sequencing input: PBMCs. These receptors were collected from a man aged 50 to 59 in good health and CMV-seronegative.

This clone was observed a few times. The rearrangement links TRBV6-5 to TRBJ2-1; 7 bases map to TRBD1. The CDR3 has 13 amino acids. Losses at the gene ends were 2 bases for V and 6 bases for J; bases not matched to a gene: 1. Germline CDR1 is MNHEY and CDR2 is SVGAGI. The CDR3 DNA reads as TGTGCCAGCAGTTACGGGACAGTCAATGAGCAGTTCTTC. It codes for CASSYGTVNEQFF.

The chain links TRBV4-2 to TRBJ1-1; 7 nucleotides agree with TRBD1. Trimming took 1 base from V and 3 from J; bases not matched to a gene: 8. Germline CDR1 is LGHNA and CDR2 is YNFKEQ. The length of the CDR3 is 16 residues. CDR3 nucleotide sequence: TGTGCCAGCAGCCAAGCGACAGGGTTTGCGTACACTGAAGCTTTCTTT. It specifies CASSQATGFAYTEAFF.

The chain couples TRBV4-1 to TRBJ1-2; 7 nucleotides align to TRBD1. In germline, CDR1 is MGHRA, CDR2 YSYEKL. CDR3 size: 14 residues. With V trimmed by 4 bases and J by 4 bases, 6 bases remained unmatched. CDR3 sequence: CASSRPGTVYGYTF. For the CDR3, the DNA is TGCGCCAGCAGCCGACCAGGGACAGTCTATGGCTACACCTTC.

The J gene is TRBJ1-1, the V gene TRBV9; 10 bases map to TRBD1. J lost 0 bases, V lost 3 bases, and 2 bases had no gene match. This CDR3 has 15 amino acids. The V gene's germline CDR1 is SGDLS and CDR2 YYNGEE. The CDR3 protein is CASSAGTGVNTEAFF. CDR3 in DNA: TGTGCCAGCAGCGCCGGGACAGGGGTGAACACTGAAGCTTTCTTT. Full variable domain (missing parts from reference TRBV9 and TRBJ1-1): DSGVTQTPKHLITATGQRVTLRCSPRSGDLSVYWYQQSLDQGLQFLIQYYNGEERAKGNILERFSAQQFPDLHSELNLSSLELGDSALYFCASSAGTGVNTEAFFGQGTRLTVV.

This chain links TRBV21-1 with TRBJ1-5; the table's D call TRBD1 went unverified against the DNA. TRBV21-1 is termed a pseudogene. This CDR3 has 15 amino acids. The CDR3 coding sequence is TGTGCCAGCAGCTCCCCTCGGACAGGGCTCAGGGCCCAGCATTTT. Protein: CASSSPRTGLRAQHF.

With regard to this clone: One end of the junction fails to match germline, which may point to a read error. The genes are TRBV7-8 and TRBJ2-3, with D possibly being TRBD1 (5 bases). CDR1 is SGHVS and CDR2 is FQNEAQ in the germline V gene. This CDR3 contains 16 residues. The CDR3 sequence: CASTAKRTQNTDAQYF. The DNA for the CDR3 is TGTGCCAGCACCGCCAAAAGGACACAAAACACAGATGCGCAGTATTTT.

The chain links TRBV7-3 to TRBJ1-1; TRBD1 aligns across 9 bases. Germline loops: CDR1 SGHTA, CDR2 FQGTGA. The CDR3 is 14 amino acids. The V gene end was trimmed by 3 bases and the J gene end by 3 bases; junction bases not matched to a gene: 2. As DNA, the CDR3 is TGTGCCAGCAGCTTCCGGGACAGGGACACTGAAGCTTTCTTT. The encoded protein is CASSFRDRDTEAFF.

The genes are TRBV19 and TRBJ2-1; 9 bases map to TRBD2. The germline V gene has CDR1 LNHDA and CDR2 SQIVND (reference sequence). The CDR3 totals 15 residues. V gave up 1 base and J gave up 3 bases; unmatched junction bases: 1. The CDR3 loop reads CASSIVAGDYNEQFF. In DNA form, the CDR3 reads TGTGCCAGTAGTATAGTAGCGGGGGACTACAATGAGCAGTTCTTC.

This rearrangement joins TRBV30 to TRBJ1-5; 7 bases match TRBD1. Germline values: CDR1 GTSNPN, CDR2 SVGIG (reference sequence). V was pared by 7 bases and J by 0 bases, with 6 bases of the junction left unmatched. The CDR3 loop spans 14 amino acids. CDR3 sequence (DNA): TGTGCCTTTTCCGGGACAGTTAGCAATCAGCCCCAGCATTTT. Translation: CAFSGTVSNQPQHF.

The CDR3 sequence: CASSNWDRGPYEQYF. Written as DNA, the CDR3 is TGTGCCAGCTCAAATTGGGACAGGGGGCCCTACGAGCAGTACTTC. The chain combines TRBV18 with TRBJ2-7; TRBD1 matches at 12 bases. V lost 5 bases and J lost 2; bases outside the gene matches: 4. The germline V gene encodes CDR1 KGHSH and CDR2 LQKENI. This CDR3 has 15 residues.

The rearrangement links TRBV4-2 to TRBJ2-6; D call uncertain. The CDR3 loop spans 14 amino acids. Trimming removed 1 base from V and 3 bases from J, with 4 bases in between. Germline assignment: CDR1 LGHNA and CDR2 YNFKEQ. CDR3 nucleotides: TGTGCCAGCAGCCAAGGAGATGGGGCCAACGTCCTGACTTTC. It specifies CASSQGDGANVLTF.

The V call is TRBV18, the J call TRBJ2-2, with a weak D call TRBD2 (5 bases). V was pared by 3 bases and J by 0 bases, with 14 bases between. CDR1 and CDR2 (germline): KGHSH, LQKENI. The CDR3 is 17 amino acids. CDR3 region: CASSPRAAAANTGELFF. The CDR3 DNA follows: TGTGCCAGCTCACCGAGGGCTGCAGCGGCGAACACCGGGGAGCTGTTTTTT. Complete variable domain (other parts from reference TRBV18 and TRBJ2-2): NAGVMQNPRHLVRRRGQEARLRCSPMKGHSHVYWYRQLPEEGLKFMVYLQKENIIDESGMPKERFSAEFPKEGPSILRIQQVVRGDSAAYFCASSPRAAAANTGELFFGEGSRLTVL.

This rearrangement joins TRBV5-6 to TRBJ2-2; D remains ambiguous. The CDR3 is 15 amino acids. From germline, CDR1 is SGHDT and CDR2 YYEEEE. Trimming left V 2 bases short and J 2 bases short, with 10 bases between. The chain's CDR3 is CASSLMYSNTGELFF. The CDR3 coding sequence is TGTGCCAGCAGCTTAATGTACAGTAACACCGGGGAGCTGTTTTTT.

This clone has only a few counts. DNA of the CDR3: TGTGCCAGCAGTTCTAACTTTGGTCTACAGAGCTCCTACAATGAGCAGTTCTTC. It encodes CASSSNFGLQSSYNEQFF. The V and J genes are TRBV5-8 and TRBJ2-1; no firm D call. Germline CDR1 is SGHTS and CDR2 is YDEGEE. Trimming took off 5 bases at V and 0 bases at J, with 21 bases between the two ends. The CDR3 consists of 18 residues.

For the CDR3, the DNA is TGTGCGATACATGGGGAGACATGCACCGGGGAGCTGTTTTTT. Protein sequence: CAIHGETCTGELFF. V is TRBV21-1 and J is TRBJ2-2; the D call of TRBD2 is as the table states it, not checked on the DNA. TRBV21-1 is recorded as a pseudogene. The length of the CDR3 is 14 residues.

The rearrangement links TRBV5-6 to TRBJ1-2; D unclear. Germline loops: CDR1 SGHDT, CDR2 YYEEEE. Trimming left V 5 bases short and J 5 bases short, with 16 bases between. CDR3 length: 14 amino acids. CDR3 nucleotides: TGTGCCAGCAGGCCTCGGGAGGGCCTTTATGGCTACACCTTC. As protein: CASRPREGLYGYTF.